The 16 T cell receptor beta chains below all came from one sample that was sequenced in a study of vaccination effects on CD4 cells after COVID-19. These receptors lack a known antigen. TCRdb's table, derived via immunoSEQ multiplex PCR, lists solely in-frame clones and lacks some. This table has over 80,000 clones, 60% to 80% appearing once. Viral peptide pool expansion of antigen-specific CD4+ T cells preceded sequencing in the ViraFEST assay. It was after roughly 11 days of culture that CD4+ T cells were isolated. Participants were vaccinated with two doses of either the BNT162b2 or mRNA-1273 vaccine. The source was CD4+ T cells from PBMCs cultured with HCoV-OC43 spike peptides, collected after COVID-19 vaccination. Described subset: HCoV-OC43 spike overlapping peptide pool stimulation. The receptor source for this set is a human donor who received a COVID-19 vaccine.

As DNA, the CDR3 is TGTGCCAGCAGCTTAGCGTCCCCGGCCAGGGATGGCCGTTCACCCCTCCACTTT. Encoded protein: CASSLASPARDGRSPLHF. This chain links TRBV7-2 with TRBJ1-6, with D possibly TRBD1 on 5 matching bases. This CDR3 contains 18 residues. With 0 bases removed from V and 9 bases from J, the gap between germline ends came to 21 bases. Germline V gene lookup returns CDR1 SGHTA and CDR2 FQGNSA. Together with reference TRBV7-2 and TRBJ1-6, the CDR3 gives the full variable domain: GAGVSQSPSNKVTEKGKDVELRCDPISGHTALYWYRQSLGQGLEFLIYFQGNSAPDKSGLPSDRFSAERTGGSVSTLTIQRTQQEDSAVYLCASSLASPARDGRSPLHFGNGTRLTVT.

The J gene is TRBJ1-1, the V gene TRBV7-2; 9 bases agree with TRBD1. Per the germline V gene, CDR1 is SGHTA and CDR2 is FQGNSA. Trimming at V came to 2 bases and at J to 7 bases, leaving 5 bases not matched to a gene. CDR3 size: 14 residues. This CDR3 is CASSLLGQGREAFF. The CDR3 DNA is TGTGCCAGCAGCTTACTGGGACAGGGACGTGAAGCTTTCTTT. Complete variable domain (other parts from reference TRBV7-2 and TRBJ1-1): GAGVSQSPSNKVTEKGKDVELRCDPISGHTALYWYRQSLGQGLEFLIYFQGNSAPDKSGLPSDRFSAERTGGSVSTLTIQRTQQEDSAVYLCASSLLGQGREAFFGQGTRLTVV.

CDR3 loop: CARSSPYRGRAGNSPLHF. The CDR3 DNA follows: TGTGCCAGAAGCTCCCCCTACAGGGGGCGCGCGGGGAATTCACCCCTCCACTTT. The rearrangement links TRBV5-3 to TRBJ1-6; 9 bases line up with TRBD1. TRBV5-3 is given ORF status, its function remaining uncertain. This CDR3 spans 18 amino acids. Germline trimming cut 3 bases from V and 7 bases from J; bases unmatched to any gene: 14.

This chain uses TRBV28 with TRBJ1-1; D not resolved. CDR1 and CDR2 from the germline V gene are MDHEN and SYDVKM. The CDR3 loop spans 11 amino acids. The V gene lost 3 bases and the J gene lost 9 bases, with 8 bases spanning the gap. CDR3 residues: CASSFSRQAFF. In nucleotides, the CDR3 is TGTGCCAGCAGTTTTTCCAGGCAAGCTTTCTTT.

The chain employs TRBV28 and TRBJ2-1; 10 bases fit TRBD2. Germline V gives CDR1 MDHEN, CDR2 SYDVKM. The CDR3 covers 12 residues. Here the CDR3 reads CAIQASGGPGFF. In DNA, the CDR3 is TGTGCTATTCAGGCTAGCGGGGGCCCGGGGTTCTTC.

The rearrangement links TRBV24-1 to TRBJ1-5; TRBD1 is a possible D gene (5 bases). The CDR3 loop spans 13 amino acids. CDR1 is KGHDR, CDR2 SFDVKD, per germline. Trimming pared 9 bases from V and 7 bases from J, leaving 15 bases between. The CDR3 coding sequence is TGTGCCACCCAGGGAAATGCGAACCAGCCCCAGCATTTT. This gives the protein CATQGNANQPQHF.

The gene calls are TRBV7-9 and TRBJ1-4; D possibly corresponds to TRBD1 (5 bases). The CDR3 extends over 14 amino acids. The V end lost 3 bases, the J end lost 8 bases, and 13 bases lay between the germline ends. Germline lookup yields CDR1 SEHNR and CDR2 FQNEAQ (reference sequence). The DNA of the CDR3 is TGTGCCAGCAGCTTTTCGCGGGAGGGGGAAAAACTGTTTTTT. Translated, it gives CASSFSREGEKLFF.

The chain links TRBV7-8 to TRBJ1-5, with D possibly TRBD1 on 5 matching bases. Germline V gene sequence: CDR1 SGHVS, CDR2 FQNEAQ. The germline V and J ends were trimmed by 5 bases and 0 bases, with 11 bases remaining between them. CDR3 length: 15 amino acids. The DNA of the CDR3 is TGTGCCAGCAGCCCACAGGTTTATAGCAATCAGCCCCAGCATTTT. This gives the protein CASSPQVYSNQPQHF. Full variable domain (remainder filled in from reference TRBV7-8 and TRBJ1-5): GAGVSQSPRYKVAKRGQDVALRCDPISGHVSLFWYQQALGQGPEFLTYFQNEAQLDKSGLPSDRFFAERPEGSVSTLKIQRTQQEDSAVYLCASSPQVYSNQPQHFGDGTRLSIL.

This sequence joins TRBV14 and TRBJ1-1; D ambiguous. The CDR3 has 13 residues. V was shortened by 6 bases and J by 4 bases, with 12 bases between the two germline ends. Germline CDR1 reads SGHDN; CDR2 reads FVKESK. CDR3 in amino acids: CASRRTSSTEAFF. The CDR3 nucleotides are TGTGCCAGCAGAAGGACGTCTTCCACTGAAGCTTTCTTT.

The chain joins TRBV14 to TRBJ2-1; TRBD1 matches 9 bases. V trimming: 5 bases; J trimming: 9 bases; junction bases outside the gene matches: 2. CDR1 is SGHDN, CDR2 FVKESK, per germline. The CDR3 covers 12 residues. The CDR3 region is CASSADRGEQFF. The CDR3 coding sequence is TGTGCCAGCAGCGCGGACAGGGGTGAGCAGTTCTTC.

The chain couples TRBV6-4 to TRBJ1-2, with TRBD1 identical over 8 bases. The CDR3 is made up of 15 amino acids. V trimming: 6 bases; J trimming: 4 bases; junction bases outside the gene matches: 10. Germline CDR1 is MRHNA and CDR2 is SNTAGT. CDR3 region: CASRIQGAEGYGYTF. As DNA, the CDR3 is TGTGCCAGCAGAATCCAGGGGGCAGAAGGCTATGGCTACACCTTC.

This rearrangement joins TRBV28 to TRBJ1-2; 8 positions match TRBD1. Germline CDR1 and CDR2: MDHEN and SYDVKM. V lost 2 bases, J lost 7 bases, and 15 bases stayed unmatched. CDR3 size: 17 residues. The CDR3 region has the DNA TGTGCCAGCAGTTTACTAGGGGGTCGGGACAGGCAGGTTGGCTACACCTTC. Amino acids: CASSLLGGRDRQVGYTF.

This chain links TRBV14 with TRBJ2-2, with TRBD2 identical over 10 bases. Germline CDR1 and CDR2: SGHDN and FVKESK. This CDR3 comprises 13 residues. V was pared by 6 bases and J by 6 bases, with 1 base of the junction left unmatched. DNA of the CDR3: TGTGCCAGCAGACTAGCGGGGTCCGGGGAGCTGTTTTTT. Translated, it gives CASRLAGSGELFF.

V usage is TRBV24-1 and J usage is TRBJ2-4; TRBD2 aligns across 9 bases. The germline V gene encodes CDR1 KGHDR and CDR2 SFDVKD. This CDR3 spans 17 amino acids. Trimming removed 9 bases from V and 0 bases from J; junction bases left unmatched: 11. CDR3 in DNA: TGTGCCACCGTGACTAAGCGGGGGGCCGTAGCCAAAAACATTCAGTACTTC. Encoded protein: CATVTKRGAVAKNIQYF.

The V gene is TRBV7-3, the J gene TRBJ2-1; D remains ambiguous. The ends were cut back, 5 bases at V and 2 bases at J, with 16 bases in the middle. Germline CDR1 is SGHTA and CDR2 is FQGTGA. This CDR3 has 16 amino acids. The CDR3 DNA sequence: TGTGCCAGCAGCATCCTCCCCGGAGCTGCCTACAATGAGCAGTTCTTC. Amino acid sequence: CASSILPGAAYNEQFF.

The V call is TRBV5-1, the J call TRBJ2-3; 9 bases are shared with TRBD1. This CDR3 is built from 16 residues. Trimming took 4 bases from V and 2 from J; bases not matched to a gene: 8. CDR1 is SGHRS, CDR2 YFSETQ, per germline. For the CDR3, the DNA is TGCGCCAGCAGCGACCCTGACAGGGGGAACACAGATACGCAGTATTTT. This sequence encodes CASSDPDRGNTDTQYF.